Listed below are T cell receptor beta chains from one sample, sequenced in a study of blood T cell repertoires in COVID-19. Only in-frame clones appear in the TCRdb table, and some are missing; sequencing was by immunoSEQ multiplex PCR. Of some 70,000 clones in the sample, around 89% were seen once. The sample consisted of peripheral blood. The receptors originated from a man between 60 and 75 years old with acute or convalescent COVID-19. Each CDR3 is given with its conserved first and last residue. The order of the fields is CDR3 DNA, CDR3 protein, D gene, J gene, clone size, V gene. The D gene is left open where the match is weak. Clone size, where shown, is once, few, many, or a class for clones that have expanded.

TGTGCCAGCAGCTTCGGGACTAGAGAGACCCAGTACTTC	CASSFGTRETQYF	TRBD2	TRBJ2-5	-	TRBV7-3
TGTGCCAGCAGTCCCAACAGGGGAAACACTGAAGCTTTCTTT	CASSPNRGNTEAFF	TRBD1	TRBJ1-1	-	TRBV27
TGTGCCAGCAGTTACCTCAGACTAGCGGGGCTCCTGACCGGGGAGCTGTTTTTT	CASSYLRLAGLLTGELFF	TRBD2	TRBJ2-2	-	TRBV6-2/TRBV6-3
TGTGCCAGTATAGGGACAGTGTACGACTATGGCTACACCTTC	CASIGTVYDYGYTF	TRBD1	TRBJ1-2	-	TRBV19
TGTGCCAGTAGGCATACAGGGGGGACTGAAGCTTTCTTT	CASRHTGGTEAFF	TRBD1	TRBJ1-1	-	TRBV19
TGTGCCAGTAGTATAGATCCTGGAGTTAACTATGGCTACACCTTC	CASSIDPGVNYGYTF	-	TRBJ1-2	few	TRBV19
TGTGCCAGCAGCGTAGGACTAGCGGGAGTTCCCTACGAGCAGTACTTC	CASSVGLAGVPYEQYF	TRBD2	TRBJ2-7	-	TRBV9
TGTGCCAGCAGCTCAAGCCCCGCCGTGGGACAGGGGAGAGGAACAGATACGCAGTATTTT	CASSSSPAVGQGRGTDTQYF	TRBD1	TRBJ2-3	-	TRBV7-6
TGTGCCAGCAGCTCCTTCAGCCGGGACAGGGGGCTGGATCGATATCAGCCCCAGCATTTT	CASSSFSRDRGLDRYQPQHF	-	TRBJ1-5	few	TRBV21-1
TGCGCCAGCAGCTTGGCAGGACTCACGGGGATTCGCACCGGGGAGCTGTTTTTT	CASSLAGLTGIRTGELFF	-	TRBJ2-2	-	TRBV5-1
TGTGCCAGCAGCTTGGACAGGGGGAGTACTGGGCCCCAGCATTTT	CASSLDRGSTGPQHF	TRBD1	TRBJ1-5	-	TRBV7-2
TGTGCCAGCGGGTCGGCAGGGGGCGGCAATCAGCCCCAGCATTTT	CASGSAGGGNQPQHF	TRBD1	TRBJ1-5	-	TRBV7-2
TGCGCCAGCAGCAGTAGCGGCCTGGAGACCCAGTACTTC	CASSSSGLETQYF	-	TRBJ2-5	-	TRBV5-1
TGTGCCAGCAGCCAAGATTTGGCAGGGGATGAATACTTC	CASSQDLAGDEYF	-	TRBJ2-4	-	TRBV4-2
TGCGCCAGCAGCCAAGATCTTGGTAGCGGGGGTAGCACAGATACGCAGTATTTT	CASSQDLGSGGSTDTQYF	TRBD2	TRBJ2-3	-	TRBV4-1
TGTGCCAGCAGGGGGACAGGGGGGCAAGAGACCCAGTACTTC	CASRGTGGQETQYF	TRBD1	TRBJ2-5	-	TRBV7-9
TGTGCCAGCAGCACGGGACAGAGGAGTGAAAAACTGTTTTTT	CASSTGQRSEKLFF	TRBD1	TRBJ1-4	-	TRBV11-2
TGTGCCAGCAGTTACGACAGGGGGCATCAGCCCCAGCATTTT	CASSYDRGHQPQHF	TRBD1	TRBJ1-5	once	TRBV6-5
TGTGCCAGCAGTTACTCCGGGCGGGAGGCCTACAATGAGCAGTTCTTC	CASSYSGREAYNEQFF	TRBD2	TRBJ2-1	-	TRBV6-5
TGTGCCAGCAGTGAACAGGGGTCAGAGACCCAGTACTTC	CASSEQGSETQYF	-	TRBJ2-5	-	TRBV6-1
TGTGCCAGCAGTTCTTCAAAGGGCGTGGGAGTAGAAGCCGCATTTGAAAAACTGTTTTTT	CASSSSKGVGVEAAFEKLFF	-	TRBJ1-4	-	TRBV27
TGTGCCTGGAGTGTGGCGGCGAGGGATCAGCCCCAGCATTTT	CAWSVAARDQPQHF	-	TRBJ1-5	-	TRBV30